Below are 2 T cell receptor beta chains sequenced from a single sample in a study of T-cell reconstitution after alpha-beta-depleted transplantation in children. Preparation of the TCRbeta library involved a method that used unique molecular identifiers. TCRdb independently ran MiXCR on the PCR reads; one entry per CDR3 protein. The sample yields fewer than 400,000 distinct CDR3 sequences, roughly 20% seen once. The input for sequencing was PBMCs from the stem cell graft donor, taken from the stem cell graft. The source of these receptors is a human donor who donated a stem cell graft to a child with acute myeloid leukemia.

The rearrangement joins TRBV3-1 to TRBJ1-1; the D gene is possibly TRBD1 (6 bases). The CDR3 has 14 residues. Trimming removed 3 bases at V and 4 bases at J, with 12 bases between. The germline gives CDR1 LGHDT, CDR2 YNNKEL (reference sequence). Here the CDR3 reads CASSQVQGGTEAFF. For the CDR3, the DNA is TGTGCCAGCAGCCAGGTACAGGGTGGCACTGAAGCTTTCTTT.

The table lists this clonotype with many counts. V and J are TRBV24-1 and TRBJ2-1, with TRBD1 matching 9 bases. CDR1 is KGHDR and CDR2 is SFDVKD in the germline V gene. V dropped 3 bases and J dropped 3; count of bases not matched to a gene: 8. The CDR3 is 17 residues long. The DNA of the CDR3 is TGTGCCACCAGTGATAAGACAGGGGGTACCCGCTACAATGAGCAGTTCTTC. Amino acid sequence: CATSDKTGGTRYNEQFF.